The sequence of this T cell receptor (beta chain) was determined in a study of identical twins. Study-wide results and limits: Out-of-frame alpha sequences shared by twins showed excess low generation probability.

Template switching created a universal primer site, and the cDNA included unique molecular identifiers. TCRdb passed the 5' RACE reads through MiXCR, listing each CDR3 protein once. The table shows approximately 700,000 distinct CDR3 sequences, with over 5% occurring only once. This clonotype came up many times. Its antigen is unknown. The sequence was obtained from a man aged 18 to 30 in good health. Sequencing input: naive T cells sorted from blood.

CDR3 DNA sequence: TGTGCCAGCAGCTTAGGTTTCTACAGGGATGGAAACACCATATATTTT. Amino acids: CASSLGFYRDGNTIYF. The chain couples TRBV7-6 to TRBJ1-3; D might be TRBD1 (6 bases). The CDR3 sequence is 16 residues long. Germline V lookup: CDR1 SGHVS, CDR2 FNYEAQ. Trimming stripped 1 base from V and 3 bases from J, with 13 bases between.